Listed here are 2 T cell receptor beta chains from one sample, sequenced in a study of CD8+CD57+ T cells in acquired aplastic anemia. TCR beta VDJ and CDR3 were profiled, and genomic DNA was the template. TCRdb independently ran MiXCR on the reads; one entry per CDR3 protein. The sample gives approximately 250,000 distinct CDR3 sequences, less than 85% of which show up once; less than 50% is in the top ten. Previously, flow cytometry had revealed CD8+CD57+ cell expansion in the patients chosen for sequencing. Sequenced: sorted CD4+, CD8+, or CD8+CD57+ T cells (not recorded which) from PBMCs. All receptors derive from a human donor with aplastic anemia.

This clonotype was picked up one time. V is TRBV9 and J is TRBJ1-4; D call uncertain. This CDR3 has 17 amino acids. The V and J ends lost 3 bases and 6 bases respectively, with 21 bases between them. Germline V gene sequence: CDR1 SGDLS, CDR2 YYNGEE. CDR3 amino acids: CASSEAPDAQIYEKLFF. The DNA for the CDR3 is TGTGCCAGCAGCGAGGCTCCAGATGCGCAGATTTATGAAAAACTGTTTTTT.

Concerning this clonotype: A junction end diverges from the germline sequence, so it may reflect a read error. V is TRBV7-8 and J is TRBJ1-3; D gene ambiguous. This CDR3 is 14 amino acids long. In germline, CDR1 is SGHVS, CDR2 FQNEAQ. In DNA, the CDR3 is TGTGCCAGCAGCTTTCATCCAGACGGAAACACCATATACTTT. It encodes CASSFHPDGNTIYF.